This T cell receptor (beta chain) was sequenced for a study of Graves' ophthalmopathy and Graves' hyperthyroidism. RNA served as the template for amplifying TCR beta CDR3 regions. HTBI primers were employed in first-round RT-PCR, then a second-round multiplex PCR followed. Each CDR3 protein gets one entry after TCRdb re-called the multiplex PCR reads with MiXCR. The table includes about 640,000 distinct CDR3 sequences, roughly two fifths detected once. V lost 7 bases to trimming and J lost 0 bases, with 13 bases between them. Germline CDR1 and CDR2: LNHDA and SQIVND (reference sequence). The CDR3 covers 15 residues. The authors diagnosed from clinical symptoms, serum thyroxine, TRAb, thyroid ultrasound and orbital computed tomography. A note on this clonotype: A much larger clone sits a single nucleotide away, making a read error possible.

This receptor was obtained from an adult man with Graves' ophthalmopathy. The V gene is TRBV19, the J gene TRBJ1-5; perhaps TRBD1 as D (6 bases). The specimen sequenced was peripheral blood. The CDR3 here is CASKRTVYSNQPQHF. The CDR3 coding sequence is TGTGCCAGTAAGAGGACAGTTTATAGCAATCAGCCCCAGCATTTT.